These 19 T cell receptor beta chains came from one sample sequenced in a study of blood T cell repertoires in COVID-19. Using immunoSEQ multiplex PCR, the repertoire was profiled, and TCRdb retains in-frame clones only, with some absent. The sample yields 200,000 to 250,000 clones, approximately 86% seen once. What was sequenced was PBMCs or T cells enriched from blood (not recorded which). Source of these receptors: a woman in her 50s with acute COVID-19.

This chain uses TRBV4-2 with TRBJ2-5; 16 bases map to TRBD2. Germline CDR1 is LGHNA and CDR2 is YNFKEQ. V was clipped by 4 bases and J by 4 bases; unmatched bases: 15. The CDR3 runs to 20 residues. The CDR3 loop is CASSLGLAGGPLRRTETQYF. In DNA, the CDR3 is TGTGCCAGCAGCCTGGGACTAGCGGGAGGGCCATTACGGCGAACAGAGACCCAGTACTTC.

The chain uses TRBV7-7 and TRBJ2-1; TRBD2 agrees at 7 bases. The CDR3 has 17 residues. V lost 5 bases and J lost 3; bases outside the gene matches: 13. CDR1 is SSHAT, CDR2 FNYEAQ, per germline (reference sequence). The CDR3 protein is CASSALSGGFVYNEQFF. CDR3 DNA: TGTGCCAGCAGCGCTCTATCGGGAGGTTTCGTCTACAATGAGCAGTTCTTC.

The gene calls are TRBV10-1 and TRBJ2-3; the match to TRBD2 covers 9 bases. J gave up 0 bases and V 2 bases, and 3 bases lay outside the gene matches. Germline CDR1 is WNHNN and CDR2 is SYGVQD (reference sequence). The CDR3 runs to 16 residues. CDR3 protein: CASSERLAVSTDTQYF. The CDR3 DNA follows: TGCGCCAGCAGTGAGAGACTAGCGGTGAGCACAGATACGCAGTATTTT.

This clone was seen more than once but under ten times. The chain uses TRBV24-1 and TRBJ2-1, with TRBD2 as a possible D gene (5 bases). V lost 5 bases to trimming and J lost 10 bases, with 14 bases between them. Germline V gene data show CDR1 as KGHDR and CDR2 as SFDVKD. The CDR3 runs 13 residues. The CDR3 DNA follows: TGTGCCACCAGTGCCATGGACTTTTCCGAGCAGTTCTTC. Protein sequence: CATSAMDFSEQFF.

This clone was recorded only once. The gene calls are TRBV5-4 and TRBJ2-2; 11 bases agree with TRBD2. This CDR3 has 16 amino acids. V lost 0 bases to trimming and J lost 7 bases; unmatched junction nucleotides: 5. CDR1 is SGHNT and CDR2 is YYREEE in the germline V gene (reference sequence). In DNA, the CDR3 is TGTGCCAGCAGCTTGGAACTAGCGGGAGCGTTCGGGGAGCTGTTTTTT. It specifies CASSLELAGAFGELFF.

CDR3 in DNA: TGCAGCGTCCTCTCAGGGACTAGGGAAGCCTACGAGCAGTACTTC. As protein: CSVLSGTREAYEQYF. The gene calls are TRBV29-1 and TRBJ2-7, with TRBD2 identical over 8 bases. Losses at the gene ends were 6 bases for V and 2 bases for J; bases not matched to a gene: 12. This CDR3 is built from 15 residues. Germline V gene data show CDR1 as SQVTM and CDR2 as ANQGSEA.

V gene TRBV7-2 combines with J gene TRBJ2-3, with D uncertain. Germline V CDR1 and CDR2: SGHTA, FQGNSA. CDR3 length: 14 amino acids. V dropped 2 bases and J dropped 2 bases, with 8 bases sitting between them. CDR3 DNA sequence: TGTGCCAGCAGCTTAAGTGCGAACACAGATACGCAGTATTTT. This sequence encodes CASSLSANTDTQYF.

This clone was observed a single time. V gene TRBV7-8 combines with J gene TRBJ2-7, with D perhaps matching TRBD2 (6 bases). V was shortened by 5 bases and J by 7 bases, with 21 bases between the two germline ends. CDR1 SGHVS and CDR2 FQNEAQ come from the germline V gene. This CDR3 region has 15 residues. CDR3: CASSPSGGGIGEQYF. The CDR3 DNA reads as TGTGCCAGCAGCCCAAGTGGGGGAGGTATAGGGGAGCAGTACTTC.

V usage is TRBV15 and J usage is TRBJ1-4, with D hard to call. The germline V and J ends were trimmed by 0 bases and 1 base, with 6 bases remaining between them. From germline, CDR1 is LNHNV and CDR2 YYDKDF (reference sequence). This CDR3 has 15 amino acids. CDR3 residues: CATSREGITNEKLFF. The CDR3 bases are TGTGCCACCAGCAGAGAGGGCATAACTAATGAAAAACTGTTTTTT.

This clone was seen a handful of times. At one of its ends the junction is not consistent with the germline gene, which may arise from a read error. The V gene is TRBV2, the J gene TRBJ2-7; D is unresolved. Germline lookup yields CDR1 SNHLY and CDR2 FYNNEI. The CDR3 spans 13 residues. The chain's CDR3 is CASREVGYYEQYF. CDR3 nucleotides: TGTGCCAGCAGGGAAGTGGGCTACTACGAGCAGTACTTC.

The chain carries TRBV9 and TRBJ2-1, with 12 nucleotides matching TRBD2. Trimming took 4 bases from V and 4 from J; bases not matched to a gene: 6. Looked up from germline, CDR1 is SGDLS and CDR2 is YYNGEE. The CDR3 length is 16 residues. DNA for the CDR3: TGTGCCAGCAGCCTCACCGGGACTAGCGGGTACAATGAGCAGTTCTTC. Residues: CASSLTGTSGYNEQFF.

The chain couples TRBV29-1 to TRBJ2-7; the match to TRBD1 covers 7 bases. Per the germline V gene, CDR1 is SQVTM and CDR2 is ANQGSEA. V lost 6 bases to trimming and J lost 2 bases; unmatched junction nucleotides: 10. There are 14 residues in the CDR3. CDR3 nucleotides: TGCAGCGTCTCGGACAGGCAGCCCACCTACGAGCAGTACTTC. It codes for CSVSDRQPTYEQYF.

DNA of the CDR3: TGTGCCACCAGTGATAGCCAGGGTATCGACACTGAAGCTTTCTTT. Its translation is CATSDSQGIDTEAFF. The chain joins TRBV24-1 to TRBJ1-1; possibly TRBD1 for D (5 bases). CDR3 length equals 15 residues. Germline assignment: CDR1 KGHDR and CDR2 SFDVKD. V dropped 3 bases and J dropped 3 bases, with 13 bases sitting between them.

This rearrangement joins TRBV4-1 to TRBJ2-5, with a weak D call TRBD1 (6 bases). With 7 bases removed from V and 5 bases from J, the gap between germline ends came to 20 bases. Germline loops: CDR1 MGHRA, CDR2 YSYEKL. The CDR3 has 15 amino acids. The chain's CDR3 is CASTRRHRVAETQYF. CDR3 DNA: TGCGCCAGCACCCGACGGCACAGGGTGGCGGAGACCCAGTACTTC.

The V call is TRBV7-6, the J call TRBJ1-5; no clear D gene. V lost 0 bases, J lost 3 bases, and 15 bases lay in between. CDR1 is SGHVS and CDR2 is FNYEAQ in the germline V gene. CDR3 size: 17 residues. CDR3 DNA: TGTGCCAGCAGCTTAGCGGCAGGCCTCACCCACAATCAGCCCCAGCATTTT. Protein product: CASSLAAGLTHNQPQHF. Drawing the rest from reference TRBV7-6 and TRBJ1-5, the complete variable domain is GAGVSQSPRYKVTKRGQDVALRCDPISGHVSLYWYRQALGQGPEFLTYFNYEAQQDKSGLPNDRFSAERPEGSISTLTIQRTEQRDSAMYRCASSLAAGLTHNQPQHFGDGTRLSIL.

The chain uses TRBV2 and TRBJ1-1; 11 positions agree with TRBD1. Germline CDR1 is SNHLY and CDR2 is FYNNEI. The trim removed 6 bases at V and 7 bases at J, leaving 4 bases unmatched. This CDR3 is built from 13 residues. Here the CDR3 reads CASRDRGRVEAFF. For the CDR3, the DNA is TGTGCCAGCAGGGACAGGGGGCGAGTTGAAGCTTTCTTT.

This chain joins TRBV11-2 and TRBJ1-3, with D perhaps TRBD1 (6 bases). Trimming left V 3 bases short and J 0 bases short, with 12 bases between. This CDR3 region has 16 residues. Per the germline V gene, CDR1 is SGHAT and CDR2 is FQNNGV. The CDR3 spells CASSFRRTASGNTIYF. CDR3 DNA sequence: TGTGCCAGCAGCTTCAGGCGGACAGCCTCTGGAAACACCATATATTTT.

In DNA, the CDR3 is TGTGCCTGGAGTGTATGGGGGGGCACTGAAGCTTTCTTT. Translation: CAWSVWGGTEAFF. J is TRBJ1-1 and V is TRBV30, with a possible D match to TRBD1 (5 bases). Per germline, CDR1 GTSNPN and CDR2 SVGIG (reference sequence). V was pared by 0 bases and J by 4 bases, with 9 bases between. CDR3 length: 13 amino acids.

The genes are TRBV5-8 and TRBJ2-7; TRBD1 is a possible D gene (6 bases). The CDR3 length is 16 residues. Between the trimmed V and J ends, which lost 4 bases and 3 bases, there was a span of 20 bases. The germline V gene has CDR1 SGHTS and CDR2 YDEGEE. For the CDR3, the DNA is TGTGCCAGCAGCGGCGGTTATTGGACAGCAAACTACGAGCAGTACTTC. It is translated as CASSGGYWTANYEQYF. The complete variable domain, with remaining parts taken from reference TRBV5-8 and TRBJ2-7, reads EAGVTQSPTHLIKTRGQQATLRCSPISGHTSVYWYQQALGLGLQFLLWYDEGEERNRGNFPPRFSGRQFPNYSSELNVNALELEDSALYLCASSGGYWTANYEQYFGPGTRLTVT.